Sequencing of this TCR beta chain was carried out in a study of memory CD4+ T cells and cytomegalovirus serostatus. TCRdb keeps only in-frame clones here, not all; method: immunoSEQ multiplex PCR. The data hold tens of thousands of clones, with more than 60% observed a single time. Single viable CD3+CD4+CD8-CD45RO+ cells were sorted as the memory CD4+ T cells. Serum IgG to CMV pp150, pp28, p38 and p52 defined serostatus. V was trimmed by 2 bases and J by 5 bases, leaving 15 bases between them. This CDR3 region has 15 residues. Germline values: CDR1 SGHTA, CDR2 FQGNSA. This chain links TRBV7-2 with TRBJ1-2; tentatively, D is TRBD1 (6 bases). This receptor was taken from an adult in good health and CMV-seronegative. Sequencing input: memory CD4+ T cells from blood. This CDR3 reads CASSLNTGHGYGYTF. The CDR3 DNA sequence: TGTGCCAGCAGCTTAAACACAGGGCACGGGTATGGCTACACCTTC.